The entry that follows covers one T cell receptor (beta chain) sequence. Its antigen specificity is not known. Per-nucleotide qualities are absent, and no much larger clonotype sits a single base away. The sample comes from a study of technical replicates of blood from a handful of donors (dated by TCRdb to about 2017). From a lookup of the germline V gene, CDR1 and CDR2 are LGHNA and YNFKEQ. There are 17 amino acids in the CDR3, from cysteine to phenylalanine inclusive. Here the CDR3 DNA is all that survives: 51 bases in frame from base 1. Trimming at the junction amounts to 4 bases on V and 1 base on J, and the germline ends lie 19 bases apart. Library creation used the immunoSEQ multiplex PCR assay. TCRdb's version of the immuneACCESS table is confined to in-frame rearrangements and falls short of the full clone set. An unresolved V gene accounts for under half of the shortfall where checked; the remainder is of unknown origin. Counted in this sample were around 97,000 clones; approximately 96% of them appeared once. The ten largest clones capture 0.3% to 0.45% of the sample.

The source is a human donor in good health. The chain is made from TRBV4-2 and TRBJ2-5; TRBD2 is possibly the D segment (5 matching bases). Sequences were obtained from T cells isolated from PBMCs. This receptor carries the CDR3 CASSLRGASTFQETQYF. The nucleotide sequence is TGTGCCAGCAGCCTACGGGGAGCGTCGACCTTCCAAGAGACCCAGTACTTC.